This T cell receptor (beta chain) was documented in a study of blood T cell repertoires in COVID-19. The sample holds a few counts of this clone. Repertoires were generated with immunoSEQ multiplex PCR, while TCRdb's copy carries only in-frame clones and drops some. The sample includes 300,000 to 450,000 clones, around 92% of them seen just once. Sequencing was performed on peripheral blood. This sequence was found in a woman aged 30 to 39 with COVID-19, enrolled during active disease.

The CDR3: CASSLAREDVAFF. The CDR3, as DNA: TGCGCCAGCAGCTTGGCCAGGGAGGATGTAGCTTTCTTT. The V gene is TRBV5-1, the J gene TRBJ1-1; possibly TRBD1 for D (5 bases). Germline assignment: CDR1 SGHRS and CDR2 YFSETQ. This CDR3 spans 13 amino acids. The V end was cut by 0 bases, the J end by 10 bases, with 13 bases between. The full variable domain, its missing parts supplied by reference TRBV5-1 and TRBJ1-1, is KAGVTQTPRYLIKTRGQQVTLSCSPISGHRSVSWYQQTPGQGLQFLFEYFSETQRNKGNFPGRFSGRQFSNSRSEMNVSTLELGDSALYLCASSLAREDVAFFGQGTRLTVV.